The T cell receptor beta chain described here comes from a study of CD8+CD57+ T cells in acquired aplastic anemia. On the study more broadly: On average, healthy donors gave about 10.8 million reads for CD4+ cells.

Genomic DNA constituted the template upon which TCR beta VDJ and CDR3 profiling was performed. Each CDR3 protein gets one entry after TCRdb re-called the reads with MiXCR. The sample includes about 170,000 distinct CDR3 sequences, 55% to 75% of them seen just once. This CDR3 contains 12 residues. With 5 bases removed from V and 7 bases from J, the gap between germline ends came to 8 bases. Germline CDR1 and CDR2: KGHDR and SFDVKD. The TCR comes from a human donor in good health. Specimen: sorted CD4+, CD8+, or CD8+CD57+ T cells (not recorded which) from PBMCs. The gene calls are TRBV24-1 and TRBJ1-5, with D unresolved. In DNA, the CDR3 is TGTGCCACCAGTGCCGTAGGACAGCCCCAGCATTTT. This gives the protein CATSAVGQPQHF.